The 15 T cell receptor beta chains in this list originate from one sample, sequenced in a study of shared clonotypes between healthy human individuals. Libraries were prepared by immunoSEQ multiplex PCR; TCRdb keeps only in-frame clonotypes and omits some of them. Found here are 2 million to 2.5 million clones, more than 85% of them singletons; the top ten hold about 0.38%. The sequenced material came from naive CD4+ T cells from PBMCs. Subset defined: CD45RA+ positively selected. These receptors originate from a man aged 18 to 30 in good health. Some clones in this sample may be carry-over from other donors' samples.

The CDR3 region is CASSEVRASGTGELFF. CDR3 nucleotide sequence: TGTGCCAGCAGTGAGGTCAGGGCTAGCGGCACCGGGGAGCTGTTTTTT. The rearrangement joins TRBV6-1 to TRBJ2-2; 7 nucleotides agree with TRBD2. The V gene's germline CDR1 is MNHNS and CDR2 SASEGT. Trimming cost V 3 bases and J 4 bases; bases outside gene matches: 8. The CDR3 loop spans 16 amino acids.

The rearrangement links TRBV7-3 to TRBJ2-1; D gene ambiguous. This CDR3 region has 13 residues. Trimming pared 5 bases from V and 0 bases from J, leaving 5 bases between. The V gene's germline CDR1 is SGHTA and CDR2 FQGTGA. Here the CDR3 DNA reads TGTGCCAGCAGCCGTAACTCCTACAATGAGCAGTTCTTC. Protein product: CASSRNSYNEQFF.

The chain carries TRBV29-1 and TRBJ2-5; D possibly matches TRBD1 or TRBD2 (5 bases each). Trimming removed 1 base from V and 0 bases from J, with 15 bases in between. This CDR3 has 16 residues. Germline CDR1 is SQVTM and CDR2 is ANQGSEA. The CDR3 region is CSVEGGIDKYQETQYF. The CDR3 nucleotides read TGCAGCGTTGAAGGGGGGATAGATAAGTACCAAGAGACCCAGTACTTC.

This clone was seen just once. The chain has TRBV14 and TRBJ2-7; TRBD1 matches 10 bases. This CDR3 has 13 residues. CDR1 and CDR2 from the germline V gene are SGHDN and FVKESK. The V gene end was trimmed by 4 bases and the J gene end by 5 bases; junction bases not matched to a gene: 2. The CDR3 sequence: CASSRDRGDEQYF. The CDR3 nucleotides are TGTGCCAGCAGCCGGGACAGGGGCGACGAGCAGTACTTC.

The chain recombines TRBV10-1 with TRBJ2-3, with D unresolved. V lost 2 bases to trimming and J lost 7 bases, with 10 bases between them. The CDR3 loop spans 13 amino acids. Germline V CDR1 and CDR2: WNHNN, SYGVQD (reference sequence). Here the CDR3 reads CASSEGALNTQYF. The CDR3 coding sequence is TGCGCCAGCAGTGAGGGCGCACTAAATACGCAGTATTTT.

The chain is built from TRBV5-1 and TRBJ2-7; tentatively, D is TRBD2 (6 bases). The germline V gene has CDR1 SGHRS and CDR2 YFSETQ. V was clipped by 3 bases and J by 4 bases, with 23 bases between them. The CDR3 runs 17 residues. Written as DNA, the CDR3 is TGCGCCAGCAGCTCCCGGGCCCGAGGGGCGGGAATATACGAGCAGTACTTC. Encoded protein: CASSSRARGAGIYEQYF.

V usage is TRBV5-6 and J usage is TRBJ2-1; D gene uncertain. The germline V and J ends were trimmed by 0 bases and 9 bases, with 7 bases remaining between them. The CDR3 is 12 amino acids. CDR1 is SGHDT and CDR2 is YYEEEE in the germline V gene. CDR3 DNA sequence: TGTGCCAGCAGCTTGGCTGTGGGTGAGCAGTTCTTC. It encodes CASSLAVGEQFF.

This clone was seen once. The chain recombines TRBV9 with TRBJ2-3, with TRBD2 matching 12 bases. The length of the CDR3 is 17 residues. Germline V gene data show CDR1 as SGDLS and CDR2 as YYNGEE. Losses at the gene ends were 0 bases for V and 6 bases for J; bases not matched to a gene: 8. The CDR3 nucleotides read TGTGCCAGCAGCGTAGACGCTAGCGGGAGGGCCAGGGATACGCAGTATTTT. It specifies CASSVDASGRARDTQYF.

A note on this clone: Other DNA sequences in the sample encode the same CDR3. Written as DNA, the CDR3 is TGTGCCAGCTCACCGGGACTAGACAATGAGCAGTTCTTC. It codes for CASSPGLDNEQFF. The J gene is TRBJ2-1, the V gene TRBV18; 8 bases agree with TRBD2. Germline V gene data show CDR1 as KGHSH and CDR2 as LQKENI. V lost 3 bases and J lost 5; bases outside the gene matches: 0. The CDR3 sequence is 13 residues long. Full variable domain (rest looked up from reference TRBV18 and TRBJ2-1): NAGVMQNPRHLVRRRGQEARLRCSPMKGHSHVYWYRQLPEEGLKFMVYLQKENIIDESGMPKERFSAEFPKEGPSILRIQQVVRGDSAAYFCASSPGLDNEQFFGPGTRLTVL.

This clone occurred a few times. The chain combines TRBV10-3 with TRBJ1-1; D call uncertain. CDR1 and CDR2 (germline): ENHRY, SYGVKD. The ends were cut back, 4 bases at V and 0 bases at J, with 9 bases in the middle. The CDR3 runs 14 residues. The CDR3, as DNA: TGTGCCATCAGTGTAATGTCGATGAACACTGAAGCTTTCTTT. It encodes CAISVMSMNTEAFF.

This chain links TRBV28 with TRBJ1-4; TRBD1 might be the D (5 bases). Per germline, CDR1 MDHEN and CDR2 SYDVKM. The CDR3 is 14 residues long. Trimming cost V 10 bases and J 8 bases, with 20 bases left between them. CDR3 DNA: TGTGCCACCCACCGGGCCGGGACTCCCGAAAAACTGTTTTTT. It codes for CATHRAGTPEKLFF.

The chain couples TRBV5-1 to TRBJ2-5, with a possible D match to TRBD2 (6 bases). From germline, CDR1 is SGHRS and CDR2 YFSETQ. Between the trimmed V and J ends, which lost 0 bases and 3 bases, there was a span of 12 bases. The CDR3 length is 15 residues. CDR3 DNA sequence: TGCGCCAGCAGCTTGGCCTGGTGGGGGGAAGAGACCCAGTACTTC. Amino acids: CASSLAWWGEETQYF. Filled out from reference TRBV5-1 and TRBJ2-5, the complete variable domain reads KAGVTQTPRYLIKTRGQQVTLSCSPISGHRSVSWYQQTPGQGLQFLFEYFSETQRNKGNFPGRFSGRQFSNSRSEMNVSTLELGDSALYLCASSLAWWGEETQYFGPGTRLLVL.

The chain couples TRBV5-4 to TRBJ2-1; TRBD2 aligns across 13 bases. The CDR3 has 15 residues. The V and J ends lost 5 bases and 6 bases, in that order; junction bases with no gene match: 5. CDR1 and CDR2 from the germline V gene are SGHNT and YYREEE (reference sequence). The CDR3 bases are TGTGCCAGCAGTCCCGGGACTAGCGGGACCAATGAGCAGTTCTTC. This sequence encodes CASSPGTSGTNEQFF.

The CDR3 here is CASGRAGHQETQYF. CDR3 coding DNA: TGTGCCAGCGGGAGGGCGGGACATCAAGAGACCCAGTACTTC. The chain is built from TRBV7-2 and TRBJ2-5, with D perhaps matching TRBD2 (7 bases). Germline CDR1 SGHTA, CDR2 FQGNSA. The ends were cut back, 8 bases at V and 2 bases at J, with 15 bases in the middle. The CDR3 loop spans 14 amino acids.

The CDR3 spells CASSLGVGGTTDTQYF. CDR3 nucleotides: TGTGCCAGCAGCTTGGGGGTTGGCGGGACCACAGATACGCAGTATTTT. The chain uses TRBV5-4 and TRBJ2-3; weak D call: TRBD2 (6 bases). The CDR3 totals 16 residues. Germline loops: CDR1 SGHNT, CDR2 YYREEE (reference sequence). V lost 0 bases to trimming and J lost 2 bases, with 13 bases between them.